Each of the 10 T cell receptor beta chains below was sequenced from the same sample in a study of read filtering for tumor transcriptome and immune sequencing. The library was built from roughly 400 ng RNA with molecular barcoded adaptors for alpha/delta and beta/gamma chains. TCRdb fed the reads into MiXCR, producing one record per CDR3 protein. The data show tens of thousands of distinct CDR3 sequences, roughly 20% seen once. The specimen was a population of CD138-negative cells sorted from bone marrow. The receptors originated from a donor aged 40 or older with multiple myeloma.

This clonotype was detected ten times or more. V gene TRBV11-2 combines with J gene TRBJ2-1; the D gene is possibly TRBD2 (6 bases). Germline V gene lookup returns CDR1 SGHAT and CDR2 FQNNGV. This CDR3 spans 12 amino acids. Trimming took off 2 bases at V and 9 bases at J, with 8 bases between the two ends. The CDR3 sequence is CASSLQGGEQFF. The CDR3 region has the DNA TGTGCCAGCAGCTTACAGGGAGGTGAGCAGTTCTTC.

The chain recombines TRBV4-1 with TRBJ1-3, with D uncertain. The CDR3 is 15 amino acids. Between the trimmed V and J ends, which lost 1 base and 4 bases, there was a span of 11 bases. CDR1 is MGHRA and CDR2 is YSYEKL in the germline V gene. The CDR3 reads CASSQAEGNGNTIYF. The DNA of the CDR3 is TGCGCCAGCAGCCAAGCCGAAGGGAACGGAAACACCATATATTTT.

This clonotype was recorded at least ten times. V usage is TRBV19 and J usage is TRBJ1-1, with D possibly being TRBD1 (5 bases). The germline gives CDR1 LNHDA, CDR2 SQIVND (reference sequence). CDR3 size: 14 residues. V was shortened by 6 bases and J by 0 bases, with 11 bases between the two germline ends. CDR3 sequence: CASSKQAMNTEAFF. In nucleotides, the CDR3 is TGTGCCAGTAGCAAACAGGCCATGAACACTGAAGCTTTCTTT.

At least ten counts were recorded for this clonotype. The chain links TRBV20-1 to TRBJ2-3; TRBD1 might be the D (6 bases). The germline CDR1 and CDR2 sequences are DFQATT and SNEGSKA (reference sequence). V was clipped by 0 bases and J by 3 bases, with 10 bases between them. The CDR3 length is 14 residues. The DNA of the CDR3 is TGCAGTGCTAGAGATACAGGGCGGACAGATACGCAGTATTTT. Translating it yields CSARDTGRTDTQYF.

Ten or more counts support this clonotype. This chain joins TRBV6-1 and TRBJ2-3; 10 nucleotides agree with TRBD1. V shed 7 bases, J shed 3 bases, and the junction held 7 bases outside the gene matches. CDR1 MNHNS and CDR2 SASEGT come from the germline V gene. The CDR3 loop spans 15 amino acids. The CDR3 DNA is TGTGCCAGCAATTCGGGACAGGGGTTGACAGATACGCAGTATTTT. It yields the protein CASNSGQGLTDTQYF.

This clonotype was seen ten or more times. This sequence joins TRBV4-1 and TRBJ2-5, with a tentative D call TRBD2 (6 bases). Looked up from germline, CDR1 is MGHRA and CDR2 is YSYEKL. The CDR3 spans 13 residues. With 1 base removed from V and 13 bases from J, the gap between germline ends came to 16 bases. CDR3 nucleotide sequence: TGCGCCAGCAGCCAAGGTTACGGGGGAAGGAGGTACTTC. Protein product: CASSQGYGGRRYF.

This clonotype was counted between two and nine times. The V call is TRBV18, the J call TRBJ2-7; tentatively, D is TRBD1 (6 bases). V shed 5 bases and J shed 0 bases, with 17 bases lying between them. This CDR3 has 16 residues. Germline CDR1 and CDR2: KGHSH and LQKENI. The CDR3 DNA sequence: TGTGCCAGCTCAGCCATCCTAGGGGGAAGCTCCTACGAGCAGTACTTC. It translates to CASSAILGGSSYEQYF.

By frequency in the sample, this clonotype is medium-sized. The V gene is TRBV29-1, the J gene TRBJ2-7; possible D gene TRBD1, 7 bases. The CDR3 covers 14 residues. The V and J ends lost 7 bases and 0 bases respectively, with 16 bases between them. Germline V CDR1 and CDR2: SQVTM, ANQGSEA. The CDR3, as DNA: TGCAGCGCCGGGGGCCGGGACAGCTCCTACGAGCAGTACTTC. Translated: CSAGGRDSSYEQYF.

The sample holds many counts of this clonotype. The gene calls are TRBV7-2 and TRBJ2-7, with D possibly matching TRBD2 (6 bases). CDR3 length equals 15 residues. Trimming cost V 5 bases and J 3 bases, with 17 bases left between them. CDR1 is SGHTA and CDR2 is FQGNSA in the germline V gene. The CDR3 region has the DNA TGTGCCAGCAGCCTGGGACTGTTTGGGAGCTACGAGCAGTACTTC. The encoded protein is CASSLGLFGSYEQYF.

Ten or more counts support this clonotype. The chain is built from TRBV20-1 and TRBJ2-6, with D maybe TRBD2 (7 bases). From germline, CDR1 is DFQATT and CDR2 SNEGSKA (reference sequence). The CDR3 totals 13 residues. CDR3: CAGAVSGANVLTF. The CDR3 bases are TGCGCGGGGGCGGTCTCTGGGGCCAACGTCCTGACTTTC.